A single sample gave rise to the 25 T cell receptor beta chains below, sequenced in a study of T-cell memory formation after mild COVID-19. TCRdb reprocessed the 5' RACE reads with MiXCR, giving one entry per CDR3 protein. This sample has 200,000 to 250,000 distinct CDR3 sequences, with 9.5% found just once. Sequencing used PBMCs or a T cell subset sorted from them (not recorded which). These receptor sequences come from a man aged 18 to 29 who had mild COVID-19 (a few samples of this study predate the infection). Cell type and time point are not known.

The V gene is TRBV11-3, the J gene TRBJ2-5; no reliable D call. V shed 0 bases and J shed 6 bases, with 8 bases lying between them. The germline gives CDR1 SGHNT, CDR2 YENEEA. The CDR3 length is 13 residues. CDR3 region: CASSLDRTKTQYF. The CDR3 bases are TGTGCCAGCAGCTTAGATCGGACGAAGACCCAGTACTTC. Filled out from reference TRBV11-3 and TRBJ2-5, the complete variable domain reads EAGVVQSPRYKIIEKKQPVAFWCNPISGHNTLYWYLQNLGQGPELLIRYENEEAVDDSQLPKDRFSAERLKGVDSTLKIQPAELGDSAVYLCASSLDRTKTQYFGPGTRLLVL.

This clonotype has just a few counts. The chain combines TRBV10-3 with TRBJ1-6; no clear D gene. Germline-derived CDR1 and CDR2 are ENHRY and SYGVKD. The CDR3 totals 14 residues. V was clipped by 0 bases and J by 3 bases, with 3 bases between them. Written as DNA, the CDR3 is TGTGCCATCAGTGAGTCCGGCTATAATTCACCCCTCCACTTT. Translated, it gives CAISESGYNSPLHF.

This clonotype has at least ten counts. For the CDR3, the DNA is TGTGCCAGTACCAGGGGTTCTGGAAACACCATATATTTT. Protein: CASTRGSGNTIYF. The chain recombines TRBV12-3 or TRBV12-4 with TRBJ1-3; TRBD1 is a possible D gene (6 bases). Trimming took 9 bases from V and 1 from J, leaving 10 bases between them. The CDR3 length is 13 residues.

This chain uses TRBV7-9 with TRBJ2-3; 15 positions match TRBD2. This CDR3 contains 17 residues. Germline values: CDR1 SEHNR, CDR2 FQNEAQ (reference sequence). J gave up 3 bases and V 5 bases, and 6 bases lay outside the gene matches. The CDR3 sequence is CASSRSGTSGGTDTQYF. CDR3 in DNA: TGTGCCAGCAGCCGCTCCGGGACTAGCGGGGGGACAGATACGCAGTATTTT.

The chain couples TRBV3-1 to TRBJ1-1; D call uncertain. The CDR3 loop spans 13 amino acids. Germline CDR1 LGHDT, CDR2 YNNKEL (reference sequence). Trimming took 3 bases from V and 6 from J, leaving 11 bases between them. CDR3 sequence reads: CASSQPQSAEAFF. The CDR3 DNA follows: TGTGCCAGCAGCCAGCCTCAGTCCGCTGAAGCTTTCTTT.

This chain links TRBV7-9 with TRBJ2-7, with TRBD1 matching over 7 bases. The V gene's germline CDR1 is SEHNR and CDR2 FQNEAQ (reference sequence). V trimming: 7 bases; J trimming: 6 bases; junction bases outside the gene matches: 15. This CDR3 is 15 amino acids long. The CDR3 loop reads CASTRDSPTIGEQYF. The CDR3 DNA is TGTGCCAGCACCAGGGACAGTCCAACTATAGGCGAGCAGTACTTC.

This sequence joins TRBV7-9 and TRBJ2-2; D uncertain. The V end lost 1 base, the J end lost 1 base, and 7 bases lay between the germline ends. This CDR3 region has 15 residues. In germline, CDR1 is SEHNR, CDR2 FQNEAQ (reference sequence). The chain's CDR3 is CASSLVAQNTGELFF. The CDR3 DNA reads TGTGCCAGCAGCTTAGTCGCTCAGAACACCGGGGAGCTGTTTTTT.

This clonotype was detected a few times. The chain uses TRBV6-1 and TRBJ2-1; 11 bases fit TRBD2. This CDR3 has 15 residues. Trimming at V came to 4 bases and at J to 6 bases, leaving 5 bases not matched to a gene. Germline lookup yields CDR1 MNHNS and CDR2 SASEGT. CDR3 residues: CASSGGTSGFNEQFF. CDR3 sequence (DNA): TGTGCCAGCAGTGGCGGGACTAGCGGTTTCAATGAGCAGTTCTTC.

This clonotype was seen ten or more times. The CDR3 protein is CASSYAGGSPLHF. The CDR3 region has the DNA TGTGCCAGCAGCTACGCGGGGGGTTCACCCCTCCACTTT. The rearrangement joins TRBV11-2 to TRBJ1-6; a weak D match, TRBD1 (5 bases). The germline V gene has CDR1 SGHAT and CDR2 FQNNGV. CDR3 length equals 13 residues. V lost 4 bases and J lost 9, with 10 bases in between.

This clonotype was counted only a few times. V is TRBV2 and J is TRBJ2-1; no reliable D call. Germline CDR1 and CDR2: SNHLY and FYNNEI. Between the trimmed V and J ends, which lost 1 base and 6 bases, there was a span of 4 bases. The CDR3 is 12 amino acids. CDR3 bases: TGTGCCAGCAGTGAAGGGTTCAATGAGCAGTTCTTC. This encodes CASSEGFNEQFF.

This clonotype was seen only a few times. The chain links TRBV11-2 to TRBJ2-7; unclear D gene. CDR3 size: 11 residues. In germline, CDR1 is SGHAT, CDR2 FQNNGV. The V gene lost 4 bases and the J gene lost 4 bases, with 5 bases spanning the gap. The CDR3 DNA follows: TGTGCCAGCAGCTCGTTTTACGAGCAGTACGTC. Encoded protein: CASSSFYEQYV.

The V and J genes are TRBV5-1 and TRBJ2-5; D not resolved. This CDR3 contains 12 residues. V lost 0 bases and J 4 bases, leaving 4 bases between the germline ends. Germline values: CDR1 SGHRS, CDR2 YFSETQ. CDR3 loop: CASSLATETQYF. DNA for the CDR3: TGCGCCAGCAGCTTGGCCACAGAGACCCAGTACTTC.

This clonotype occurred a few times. The CDR3 coding sequence is TGCAGCGTTGCGACAGAAGCAGATACGCAGTATTTT. Translated, it gives CSVATEADTQYF. This chain uses TRBV29-1 with TRBJ2-3, with D possibly being TRBD1 (5 bases). This CDR3 contains 12 residues. V was trimmed by 4 bases and J by 4 bases, leaving 9 bases between them. In germline, CDR1 is SQVTM, CDR2 ANQGSEA.

CDR3 nucleotide sequence: TGTGCCAGCAGCCCTCCGGGACCAAAAACTCAGCCCCAGCATTTT. It specifies CASSPPGPKTQPQHF. V gene TRBV6-6 combines with J gene TRBJ1-5; D is possibly TRBD1 (5 bases). CDR1 is MNHNY, CDR2 SVGAGI, per germline (reference sequence). The CDR3 loop spans 15 amino acids. The germline V and J ends were trimmed by 6 bases and 6 bases, with 18 bases remaining between them.

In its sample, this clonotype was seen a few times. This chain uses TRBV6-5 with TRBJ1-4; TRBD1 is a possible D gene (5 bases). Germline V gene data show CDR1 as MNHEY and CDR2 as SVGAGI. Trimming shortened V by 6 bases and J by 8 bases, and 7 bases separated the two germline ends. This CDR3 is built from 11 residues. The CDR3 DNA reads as TGTGCCAGCAGGGCAGGGGAAAAACTGTTTTTT. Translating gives CASRAGEKLFF.

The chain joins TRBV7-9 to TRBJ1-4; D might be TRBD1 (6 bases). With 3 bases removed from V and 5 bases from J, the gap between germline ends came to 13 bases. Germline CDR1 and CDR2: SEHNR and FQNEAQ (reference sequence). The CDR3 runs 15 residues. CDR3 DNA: TGTGCCAGCAGCTTTCTACAGGGTATGAATGAAAAACTGTTTTTT. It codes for CASSFLQGMNEKLFF.

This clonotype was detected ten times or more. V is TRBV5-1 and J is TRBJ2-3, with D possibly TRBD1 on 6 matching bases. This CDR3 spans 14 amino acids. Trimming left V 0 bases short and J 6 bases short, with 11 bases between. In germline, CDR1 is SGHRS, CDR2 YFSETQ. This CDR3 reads CASSLGGGQDTQYF. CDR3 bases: TGCGCCAGCAGCTTGGGTGGGGGCCAGGATACGCAGTATTTT.

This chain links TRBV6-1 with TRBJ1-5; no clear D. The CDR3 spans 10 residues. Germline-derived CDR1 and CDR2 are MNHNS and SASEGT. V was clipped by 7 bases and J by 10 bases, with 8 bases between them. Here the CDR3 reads CASNVLPQHF. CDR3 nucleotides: TGTGCCAGCAACGTCCTCCCCCAGCATTTT.

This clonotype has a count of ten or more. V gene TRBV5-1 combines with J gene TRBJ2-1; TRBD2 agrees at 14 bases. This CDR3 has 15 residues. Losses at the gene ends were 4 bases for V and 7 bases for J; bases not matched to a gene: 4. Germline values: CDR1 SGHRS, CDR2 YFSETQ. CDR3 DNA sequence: TGCGCCAGCAGCGCACGGACTAGCGGGGGGAATGAGCAGTTCTTC. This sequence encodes CASSARTSGGNEQFF.

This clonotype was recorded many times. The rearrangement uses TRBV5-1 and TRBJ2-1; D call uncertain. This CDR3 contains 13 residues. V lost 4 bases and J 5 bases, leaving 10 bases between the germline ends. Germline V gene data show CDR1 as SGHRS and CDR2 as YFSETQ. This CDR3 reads CASSPNWNNEQFF. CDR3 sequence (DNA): TGCGCCAGCAGCCCGAACTGGAACAATGAGCAGTTCTTC.

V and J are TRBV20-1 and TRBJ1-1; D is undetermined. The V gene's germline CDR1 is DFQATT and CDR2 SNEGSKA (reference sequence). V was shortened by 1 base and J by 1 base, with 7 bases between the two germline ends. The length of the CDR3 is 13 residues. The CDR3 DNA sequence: TGCAGTGCTAGAGGACCCCAGAACACTGAAGCTTTCTTT. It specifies CSARGPQNTEAFF.

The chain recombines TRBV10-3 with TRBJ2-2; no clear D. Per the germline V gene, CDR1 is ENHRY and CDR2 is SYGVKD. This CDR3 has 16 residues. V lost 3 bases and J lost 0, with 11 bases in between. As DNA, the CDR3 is TGTGCCATCAGTGATGGCAGGCCAGCGAACACCGGGGAGCTGTTTTTT. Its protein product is CAISDGRPANTGELFF.

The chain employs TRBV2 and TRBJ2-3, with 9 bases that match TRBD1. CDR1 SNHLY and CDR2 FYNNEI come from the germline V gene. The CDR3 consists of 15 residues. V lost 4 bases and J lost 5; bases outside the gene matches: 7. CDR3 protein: CASSGGTGKKDTQYF. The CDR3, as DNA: TGTGCCAGCAGTGGGGGGACAGGGAAAAAAGATACGCAGTATTTT.

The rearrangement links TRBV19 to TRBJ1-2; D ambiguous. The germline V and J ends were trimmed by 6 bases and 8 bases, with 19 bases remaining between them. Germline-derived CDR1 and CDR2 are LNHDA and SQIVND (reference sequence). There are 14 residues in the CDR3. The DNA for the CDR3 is TGTGCCAGTAGAGCCATTAGTCGGAGTGGCGGCTACACCTTC. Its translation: CASRAISRSGGYTF.

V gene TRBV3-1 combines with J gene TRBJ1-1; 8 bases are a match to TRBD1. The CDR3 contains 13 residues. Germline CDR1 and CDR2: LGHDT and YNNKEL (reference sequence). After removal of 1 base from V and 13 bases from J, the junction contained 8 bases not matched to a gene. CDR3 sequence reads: CASSQVDRGNLFF. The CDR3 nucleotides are TGTGCCAGCAGCCAAGTAGACAGGGGTAATCTTTTCTTT.